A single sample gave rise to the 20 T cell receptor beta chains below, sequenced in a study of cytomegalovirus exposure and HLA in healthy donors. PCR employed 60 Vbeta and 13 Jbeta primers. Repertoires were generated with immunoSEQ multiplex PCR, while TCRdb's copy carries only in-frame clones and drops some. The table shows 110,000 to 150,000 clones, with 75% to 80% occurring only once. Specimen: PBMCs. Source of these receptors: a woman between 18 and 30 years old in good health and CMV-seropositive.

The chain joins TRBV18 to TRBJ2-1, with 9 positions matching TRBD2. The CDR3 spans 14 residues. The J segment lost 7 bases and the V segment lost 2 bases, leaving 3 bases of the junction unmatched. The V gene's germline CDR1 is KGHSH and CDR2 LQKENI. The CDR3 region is CASSPAGGPNEQFF. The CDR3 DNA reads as TGTGCCAGCTCACCAGCGGGGGGGCCAAATGAGCAGTTCTTC.

The CDR3 DNA sequence: TGTGCCAGCAGCCTGACAGGAGTGAACACTGAAGCTTTCTTT. It specifies CASSLTGVNTEAFF. This rearrangement joins TRBV7-9 to TRBJ1-1; tentatively, D is TRBD1 (6 bases). V shed 5 bases and J shed 0 bases, with 10 bases lying between them. The CDR3 has 14 residues. Germline lookup yields CDR1 SEHNR and CDR2 FQNEAQ (reference sequence). Based on the CDR3 plus reference TRBV7-9 and TRBJ1-1, the full variable domain is DTGVSQNPRHKITKRGQNVTFRCDPISEHNRLYWYRQTLGQGPEFLTYFQNEAQLEKSRLLSDRFSAERPKGSFSTLEIQRTEQGDSAMYLCASSLTGVNTEAFFGQGTRLTVV.

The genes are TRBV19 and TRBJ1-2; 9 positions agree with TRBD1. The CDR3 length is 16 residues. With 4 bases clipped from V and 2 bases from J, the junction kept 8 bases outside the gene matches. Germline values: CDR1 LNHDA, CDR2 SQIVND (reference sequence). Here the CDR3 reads CASSRLLQGANYGYTF. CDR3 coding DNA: TGTGCCAGTAGTAGACTTTTACAGGGGGCGAACTATGGCTACACCTTC.

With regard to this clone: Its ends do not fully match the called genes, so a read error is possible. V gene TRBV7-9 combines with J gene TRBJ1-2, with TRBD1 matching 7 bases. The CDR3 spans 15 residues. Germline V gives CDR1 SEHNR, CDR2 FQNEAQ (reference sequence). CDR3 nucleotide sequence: TGTTCCAGCAGCTATAACACAGGGGCGGAGGGTGGCTACACCTTC. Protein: CSSSYNTGAEGGYTF.

Written as DNA, the CDR3 is TGTGCCAGCAGCTTGGGAGGCAGGGGGAACACCGGGGAGCTGTTTTTT. Translated: CASSLGGRGNTGELFF. This rearrangement joins TRBV5-4 to TRBJ2-2; perhaps TRBD1 as D (6 bases). CDR3 length: 16 residues. Germline V gene sequence: CDR1 SGHNT, CDR2 YYREEE (reference sequence). V was shortened by 0 bases and J by 1 base, with 10 bases between the two germline ends.

DNA for the CDR3: TGTGCCAGCAGTTCGAACTGGGGGCCAGATTCACCCCTCCACTTT. Protein product: CASSSNWGPDSPLHF. The chain recombines TRBV6-5 with TRBJ1-6; tentatively, D is TRBD1 (6 bases). Trimming took off 4 bases at V and 8 bases at J, with 15 bases between the two ends. Germline-derived CDR1 and CDR2 are MNHEY and SVGAGI. The CDR3 is 15 residues long.

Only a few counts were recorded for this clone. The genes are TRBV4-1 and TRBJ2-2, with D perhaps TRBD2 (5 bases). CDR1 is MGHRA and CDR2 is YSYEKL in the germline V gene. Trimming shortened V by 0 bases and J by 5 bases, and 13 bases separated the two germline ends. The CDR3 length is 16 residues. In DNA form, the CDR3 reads TGCGCCAGCAGCCAAGATGGGCCTAGCAGGACCGGGGAGCTGTTTTTT. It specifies CASSQDGPSRTGELFF.

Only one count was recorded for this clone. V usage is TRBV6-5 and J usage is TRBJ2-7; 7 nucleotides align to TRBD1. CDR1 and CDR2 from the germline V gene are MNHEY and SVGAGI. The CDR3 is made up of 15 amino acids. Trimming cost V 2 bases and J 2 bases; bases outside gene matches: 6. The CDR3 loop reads CASSYETGMTYEQYF. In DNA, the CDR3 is TGTGCCAGCAGTTACGAGACAGGGATGACCTACGAGCAGTACTTC.

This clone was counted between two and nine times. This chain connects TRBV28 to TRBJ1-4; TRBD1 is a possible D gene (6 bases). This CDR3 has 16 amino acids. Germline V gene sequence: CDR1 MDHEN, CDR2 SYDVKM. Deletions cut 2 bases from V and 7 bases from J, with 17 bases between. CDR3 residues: CASSLTRVRGSEKLFF. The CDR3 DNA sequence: TGTGCCAGCAGTTTAACCCGGGTCAGGGGTTCTGAAAAACTGTTTTTT.

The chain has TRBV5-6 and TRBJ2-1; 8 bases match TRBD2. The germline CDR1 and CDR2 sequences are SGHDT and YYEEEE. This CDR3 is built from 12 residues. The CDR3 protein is CGWRGAYNEQFF. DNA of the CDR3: TGTGGTTGGCGGGGGGCCTACAATGAGCAGTTCTTC.

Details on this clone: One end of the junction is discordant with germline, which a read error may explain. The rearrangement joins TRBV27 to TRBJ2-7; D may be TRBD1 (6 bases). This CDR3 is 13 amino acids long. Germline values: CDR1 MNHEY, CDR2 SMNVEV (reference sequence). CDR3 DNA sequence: TGTGCCAGCAGTTCCGGGACATTTCACGAGCAGCACTTC. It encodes CASSSGTFHEQHF.

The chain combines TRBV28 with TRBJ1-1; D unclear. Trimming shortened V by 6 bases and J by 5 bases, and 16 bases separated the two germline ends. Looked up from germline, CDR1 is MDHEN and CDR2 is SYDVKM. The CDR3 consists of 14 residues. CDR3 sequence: CASSLPSRRTEAFF. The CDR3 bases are TGTGCCAGCAGCTTACCATCGCGGAGGACTGAAGCTTTCTTT. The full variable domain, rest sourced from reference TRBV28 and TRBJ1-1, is DVKVTQSSRYLVKRTGEKVFLECVQDMDHENMFWYRQDPGLGLRLIYFSYDVKMKEKGDIPEGYSVSREKKERFSLILESASTNQTSMYLCASSLPSRRTEAFFGQGTRLTVV.

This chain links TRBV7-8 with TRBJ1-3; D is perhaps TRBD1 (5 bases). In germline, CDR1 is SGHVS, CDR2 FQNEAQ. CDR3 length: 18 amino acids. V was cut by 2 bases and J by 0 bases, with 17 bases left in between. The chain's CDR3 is CASSLPPQGTSSGNTIYF. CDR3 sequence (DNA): TGTGCCAGCAGCTTACCGCCCCAGGGAACGAGCTCTGGAAACACCATATATTTT.

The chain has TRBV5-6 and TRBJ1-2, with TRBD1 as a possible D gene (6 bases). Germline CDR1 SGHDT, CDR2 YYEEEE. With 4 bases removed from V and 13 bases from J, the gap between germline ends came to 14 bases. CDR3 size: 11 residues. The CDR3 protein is CASSLQGYSTF. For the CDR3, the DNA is TGTGCCAGCAGCCTTCAGGGGTACTCCACCTTC. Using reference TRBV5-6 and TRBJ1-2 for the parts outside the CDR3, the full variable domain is DAGVTQSPTHLIKTRGQQVTLRCSPKSGHDTVSWYQQALGQGPQFIFQYYEEEERQRGNFPDRFSGHQFPNYSSELNVNALLLGDSALYLCASSLQGYSTFGSGTRLTVV.

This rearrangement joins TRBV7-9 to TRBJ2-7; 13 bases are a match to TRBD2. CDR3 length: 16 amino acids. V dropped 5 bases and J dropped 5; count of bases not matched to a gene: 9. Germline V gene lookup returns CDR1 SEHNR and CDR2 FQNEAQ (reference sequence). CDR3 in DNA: TGTGCCAGCAGCCCTAGGACTAGCGGGGGTCTAGACGAGCAGTACTTC. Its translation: CASSPRTSGGLDEQYF.

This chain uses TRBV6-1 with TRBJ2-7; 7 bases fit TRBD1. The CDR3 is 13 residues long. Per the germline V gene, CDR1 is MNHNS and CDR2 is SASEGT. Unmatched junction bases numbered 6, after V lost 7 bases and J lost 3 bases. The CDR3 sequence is CASTPRQGYEQYF. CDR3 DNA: TGTGCCAGCACCCCGAGACAGGGCTACGAGCAGTACTTC.

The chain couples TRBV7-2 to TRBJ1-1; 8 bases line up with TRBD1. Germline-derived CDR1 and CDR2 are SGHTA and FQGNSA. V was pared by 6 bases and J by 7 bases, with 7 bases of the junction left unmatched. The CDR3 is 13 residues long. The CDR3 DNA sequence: TGTGCCAGCAGTTGGGACAGGAAGTTTGAAGCTTTCTTT. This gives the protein CASSWDRKFEAFF. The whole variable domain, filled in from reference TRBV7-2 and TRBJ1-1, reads GAGVSQSPSNKVTEKGKDVELRCDPISGHTALYWYRQSLGQGLEFLIYFQGNSAPDKSGLPSDRFSAERTGGSVSTLTIQRTQQEDSAVYLCASSWDRKFEAFFGQGTRLTVV.

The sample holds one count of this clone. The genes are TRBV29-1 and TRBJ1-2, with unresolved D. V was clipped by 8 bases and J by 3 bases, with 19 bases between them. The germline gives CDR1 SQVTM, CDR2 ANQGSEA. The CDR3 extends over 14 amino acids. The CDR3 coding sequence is TGCAGCTCGAGACGGATGCAGGTAGACTATGGCTACACCTTC. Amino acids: CSSRRMQVDYGYTF.

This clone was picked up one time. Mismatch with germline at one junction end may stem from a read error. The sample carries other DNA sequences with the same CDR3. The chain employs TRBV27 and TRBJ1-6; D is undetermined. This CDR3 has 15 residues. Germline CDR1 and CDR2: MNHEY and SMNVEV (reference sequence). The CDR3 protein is CASRLAFSYNSPLHF. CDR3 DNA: TGTGCCAGCAGGTTAGCGTTCTCCTATAATTCCCCCCTCCACTTT.

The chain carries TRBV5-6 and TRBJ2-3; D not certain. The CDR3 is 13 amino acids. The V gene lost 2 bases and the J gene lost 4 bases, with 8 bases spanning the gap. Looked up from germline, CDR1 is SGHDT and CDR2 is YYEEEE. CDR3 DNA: TGTGCCAGCAGCTTTCCCCATGCAGATACGCAGTATTTT. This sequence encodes CASSFPHADTQYF.